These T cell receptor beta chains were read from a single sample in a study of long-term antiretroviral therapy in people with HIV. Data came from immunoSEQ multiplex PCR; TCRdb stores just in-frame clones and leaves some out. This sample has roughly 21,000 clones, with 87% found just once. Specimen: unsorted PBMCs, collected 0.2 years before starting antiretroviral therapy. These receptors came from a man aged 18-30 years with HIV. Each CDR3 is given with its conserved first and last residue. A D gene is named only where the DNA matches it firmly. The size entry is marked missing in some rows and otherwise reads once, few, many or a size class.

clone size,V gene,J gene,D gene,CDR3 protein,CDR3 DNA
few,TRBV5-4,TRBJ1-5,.,CASSLDGGQPQHF,TGTGCCAGCAGCTTGGATGGGGGCCAGCCCCAGCATTTT
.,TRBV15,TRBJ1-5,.,CATSRDLGRNQPQHF,TGTGCCACCAGCAGAGATCTGGGCCGCAATCAGCCCCAGCATTTT
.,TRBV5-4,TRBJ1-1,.,CASSGGGQGTEAFF,TGTGCCAGCAGCGGTGGGGGGCAGGGGACTGAAGCTTTCTTT
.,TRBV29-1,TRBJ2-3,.,CSVYLRDTQYF,TGCAGCGTTTACCTTAGGGATACGCAGTATTTT
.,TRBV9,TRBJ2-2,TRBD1,CASSPLSSGQVTGELFF,TGTGCCAGCAGCCCCCTCTCTTCGGGACAGGTCACCGGGGAGCTGTTTTTT
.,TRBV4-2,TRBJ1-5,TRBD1,CASSPDRGDQPQHF,TGTGCCAGCAGCCCCGACAGGGGGGACCAGCCCCAGCATTTT
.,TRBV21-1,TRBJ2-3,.,CASSKARCGSDSAVSQYF,TGTGCCAGCAGCAAAGCTCGGTGCGGGTCGGACAGCGCGGTATCGCAGTATTTT
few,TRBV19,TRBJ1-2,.,CASSPPRTEPGNGYTF,TGTGCCAGTAGTCCGCCCCGGACAGAGCCAGGCAACGGCTACACCTTC
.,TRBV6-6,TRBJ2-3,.,CASSFLKTDTQYF,TGTGCCAGCAGTTTCTTGAAAACGGATACGCAGTATTTT
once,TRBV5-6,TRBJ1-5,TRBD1,CASSYKQGGISNQPQHF,TGTGCCAGCAGCTATAAACAGGGGGGGATTAGCAATCAGCCCCAGCATTTT
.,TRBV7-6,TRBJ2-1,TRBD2,CASSLWTSGGDEQFF,TGTGCCAGCAGCTTATGGACTAGCGGGGGGGATGAGCAGTTCTTC
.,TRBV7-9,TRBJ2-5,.,CASSLGFGGGETQYF,TGTGCCAGCAGCTTAGGTTTTGGGGGTGGAGAGACCCAGTACTTC
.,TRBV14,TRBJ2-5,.,CASSHSGAWETQYF,TGTGCCAGCAGCCACTCGGGAGCCTGGGAGACCCAGTACTTC
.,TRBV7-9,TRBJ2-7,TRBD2,CASSLRDGRNYEQYF,TGTGCCAGCAGCTTACGGGACGGGAGGAACTACGAGCAGTACTTC
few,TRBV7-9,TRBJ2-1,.,CASSLAGSHNEQFF,TGTGCCAGCAGCTTAGCTGGCAGTCACAATGAGCAGTTCTTC
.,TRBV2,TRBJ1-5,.,CASSGGRKQSFF,TGTGCCAGCAGTGGAGGACGGAAGCAGTCATTTTTT
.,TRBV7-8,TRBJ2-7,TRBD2,CASSLTGTSGAREQYF,TGTGCCAGCAGCTTAACCGGGACTAGCGGCGCGAGGGAGCAGTACTTC
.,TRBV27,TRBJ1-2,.,CASSLFETSPYGYTF,TGTGCCAGCAGTTTGTTCGAGACCAGCCCATATGGCTACACCTTC
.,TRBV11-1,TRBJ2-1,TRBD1,CASSLMLGTGWDEQFF,TGTGCCAGCAGCTTAATGTTGGGGACAGGCTGGGATGAGCAGTTCTTC
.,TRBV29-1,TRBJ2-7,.,CSVVRDSYEQYF,TGCAGCGTTGTCAGGGACTCCTACGAGCAGTACTTC
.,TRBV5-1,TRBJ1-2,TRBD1,CASSPEGASANYGYTF,TGCGCCAGCAGCCCGGAGGGGGCGTCTGCTAACTATGGCTACACCTTC
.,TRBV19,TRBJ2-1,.,CASSLGGYYNEQFF,TGTGCCAGTTCCCTGGGCGGGTACTACAATGAGCAGTTCTTC
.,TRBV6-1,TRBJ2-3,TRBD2,CASSGGTTLTDTQYF,TGTGCCAGCAGTGGCGGGACTACCCTCACAGATACGCAGTATTTT
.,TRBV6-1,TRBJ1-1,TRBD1,CASSELRGQGLTEAFF,TGTGCCAGCAGTGAGCTCCGAGGACAGGGGTTGACTGAAGCTTTCTTT
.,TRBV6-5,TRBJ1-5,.,CASGPGTPRSF,TGTGCCAGCGGACCCGGGACACCGAGGAGTTTT
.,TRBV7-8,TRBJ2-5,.,CASSLAWGRQETQYF,TGTGCCAGCAGCCTCGCTTGGGGGCGGCAAGAGACCCAGTACTTC
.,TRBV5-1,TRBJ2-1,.,CASSFPGADNEQFF,TGCGCCAGCAGCTTCCCCGGGGCCGACAATGAGCAGTTCTTC
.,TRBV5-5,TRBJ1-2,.,CASSLVKGDYSYGYTF,TGTGCCAGCAGCTTGGTAAAGGGGGATTACTCTTATGGCTACACCTTC
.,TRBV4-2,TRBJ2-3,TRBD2,CASSHRSGGVNTQYF,TGTGCCAGCAGCCACCGTAGCGGGGGGGTGAATACGCAGTATTTT
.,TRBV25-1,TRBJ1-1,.,CASSGGILNTEAFF,TGTGCCAGCAGTGGAGGGATCCTAAACACTGAAGCTTTCTTT
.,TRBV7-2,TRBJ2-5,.,CASSLAQVQRTQYF,TGTGCCAGCAGCTTAGCGCAGGTACAGCGGACCCAGTACTTC
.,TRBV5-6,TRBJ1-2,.,CASRPDGLYGYTF,TGTGCCAGCAGACCAGACGGCCTCTATGGCTACACCTTC
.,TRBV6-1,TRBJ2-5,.,CASRGLAPETQYF,TGTGCCAGCCGAGGGCTAGCCCCGGAGACCCAGTACTTC
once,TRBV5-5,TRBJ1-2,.,CASSFIGQENGYTF,TGTGCCAGCAGCTTCATTGGGCAGGAAAACGGCTACACCTTC
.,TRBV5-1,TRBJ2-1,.,CASSLGRGGQFDEQFF,TGCGCCAGCAGCTTGGGTAGGGGGGGCCAGTTCGATGAGCAGTTCTTC
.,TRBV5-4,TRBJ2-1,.,CASRADSYNEQFF,TGTGCCAGCAGGGCGGACAGCTACAATGAGCAGTTCTTC